The clone carrying this TCR beta chain was counted between two and nine times. Its antigen is not identified. V lost 6 bases to trimming and J lost 7 bases, with 16 bases between them. The CDR3 totals 14 residues. CDR1 LNHDA and CDR2 SQIVND come from the germline V gene (reference sequence). The entry originates in a study of T-cell memory formation after mild COVID-19. Whole-study results and caveats: The appearance of some responding clones in pre-infection memory suggested that cross-reactive memory joined. Contracting CD4+ clones lay largely in CM and EM, with CD8+ ones residing in EMRA.

TCRdb redid the calling of the 5' RACE reads with MiXCR, one entry per CDR3 protein. The sample records 35,000 to 50,000 distinct CDR3 sequences, about 6.1% being singletons. The genes are TRBV19 and TRBJ2-1, with a tentative D call TRBD2 (5 bases). Sequencing input: PBMCs or a T cell subset sorted from them (not recorded which). The sequence derives from an adult who had mild COVID-19 (a few samples of this study predate the infection). Cell type and time point are not known. The CDR3 region is CASSPHEGWNEQFF. CDR3 coding DNA: TGTGCCAGTAGCCCCCACGAGGGTTGGAATGAGCAGTTCTTC.